This T cell receptor (beta chain) was captured by sequencing in a study of cytomegalovirus exposure and HLA in healthy donors. A 120-subject validation cohort, separate from the 666-subject first cohort, supplied the donors. The ends were cut back, 3 bases at V and 6 bases at J, with 16 bases in the middle. The germline V gene encodes CDR1 SGHRS and CDR2 YFSETQ. The CDR3 extends over 15 amino acids. Study results and caveats: A list of approximately 160 TCR beta chains associated with cytomegalovirus was given. Researchers reported that three CMV-associated chains were confirmed in vitro as CMV antigen-specific. Subsequent analysis of the roughly 120 validation repertoires found a tendency for first-cohort TCR clusters to co-occur.

Concerning this clone: Its antigen is unidentified.

Here immunoSEQ multiplex PCR was the method, and the copy in TCRdb shows in-frame clones only, minus some. Here the sample spans some 180,000 clones, more than 75% being singletons. The sequencing input was PBMCs. The chain is built from TRBV5-1 and TRBJ1-5; perhaps TRBD1 as D (6 bases). This TCR was recovered from a man aged 25 to 40 in good health and CMV-seropositive. The CDR3 loop is CASSSGQAGAQPQHF. The CDR3 DNA sequence: TGCGCCAGCAGCTCGGGACAAGCGGGTGCTCAGCCCCAGCATTTT.